A single sample is the source of the 21 T cell receptor beta chains below, sequenced in a study of spatial heterogeneity in lung cancer. Time point here: sample taken at primary tumor resection. MiXCR, applied by TCRdb to the 5' RACE reads, yields one record per CDR3 protein. In the table there are roughly 40,000 distinct CDR3 sequences, under 7.5% of which are singletons. The input for sequencing was PBMCs, taken at surgery. The origin of the receptors is a female donor with early-stage non-small cell lung cancer.

This clonotype has a handful of counts. V gene TRBV11-2 combines with J gene TRBJ2-5; D is unresolved. V gave up 1 base and J gave up 4 bases, with 10 bases separating them. CDR1 SGHAT and CDR2 FQNNGV come from the germline V gene. CDR3 length equals 14 residues. The CDR3 spells CASSLGGNVETQYF. Written as DNA, the CDR3 is TGTGCCAGCAGCTTAGGGGGAAACGTAGAGACCCAGTACTTC.

This clonotype was seen more than once but under ten times. The chain recombines TRBV11-2 with TRBJ1-2, with TRBD1 matching over 9 bases. Losses at the gene ends were 5 bases for V and 2 bases for J; bases not matched to a gene: 3. The CDR3 runs to 14 residues. Germline V gene data show CDR1 as SGHAT and CDR2 as FQNNGV. The CDR3 DNA follows: TGTGCCAGCAGCCGAACAGGGGGCAACTATGGCTACACCTTC. Amino acid sequence: CASSRTGGNYGYTF.

The V call is TRBV20-1, the J call TRBJ1-1, with D unresolved. This CDR3 spans 12 amino acids. The germline gives CDR1 DFQATT, CDR2 SNEGSKA (reference sequence). V was shortened by 5 bases and J by 1 base, with 8 bases between the two germline ends. The CDR3 region is CSAEFGNTEAFF. As DNA, the CDR3 is TGCAGTGCTGAATTCGGGAACACTGAAGCTTTCTTT.

This clonotype qualifies as medium-sized. V and J are TRBV20-1 and TRBJ1-1, with TRBD1 matching over 7 bases. There are 15 residues in the CDR3. J gave up 4 bases and V 1 base, and 9 bases lay outside the gene matches. Germline assignment: CDR1 DFQATT and CDR2 SNEGSKA (reference sequence). The CDR3: CSARGGTGEGTEAFF. CDR3 bases: TGCAGTGCTAGAGGGGGAACAGGGGAGGGCACTGAAGCTTTCTTT.

This sequence joins TRBV7-2 and TRBJ1-6; D is perhaps TRBD1 (5 bases). The CDR3 sequence is 15 residues long. Trimming shortened V by 5 bases and J by 5 bases, and 13 bases separated the two germline ends. The germline gives CDR1 SGHTA, CDR2 FQGNSA. This CDR3 reads CASSQTRTHNSPLHF. The CDR3 DNA reads as TGTGCCAGCAGCCAGACGAGGACACATAATTCACCCCTCCACTTT.

Concerning this clonotype itself: This may arise from a read error, as a much more abundant clone is one base away. The chain couples TRBV4-3 to TRBJ1-1; TRBD1 matches 7 bases. CDR3 length: 16 amino acids. The germline V gene encodes CDR1 LGHNA and CDR2 YSLEER. The CDR3: CASSQMQGVMNTEPFF. In nucleotides, the CDR3 is TGCGCCAGCAGCCAGATGCAGGGGGTGATGAACACTGAACCTTTCTTT.

This clonotype was picked up many times. The rearrangement links TRBV5-1 to TRBJ2-2; D uncertain. V was shortened by 1 base and J by 5 bases, with 12 bases between the two germline ends. The germline gives CDR1 SGHRS, CDR2 YFSETQ. CDR3 length: 15 residues. The CDR3 spells CASSLMVNPTGELFF. The CDR3 DNA reads as TGCGCCAGCAGCTTGATGGTCAACCCGACCGGGGAGCTGTTTTTT.

V gene TRBV5-1 combines with J gene TRBJ1-1, with D unclear. CDR3 length: 15 residues. Germline V gene lookup returns CDR1 SGHRS and CDR2 YFSETQ. V lost 4 bases, J lost 0 bases, and 13 bases lay in between. CDR3 DNA: TGCGCCAGCAGCCCCCGATCGACGGTGAACACTGAAGCTTTCTTT. Protein product: CASSPRSTVNTEAFF.

The table lists this clonotype with a few counts. The CDR3: CASSLRQGEGPQHF. In DNA, the CDR3 is TGTGCCAGCAGTTTAAGGCAGGGAGAAGGGCCCCAGCATTTT. The J gene is TRBJ1-5, the V gene TRBV12-3 or TRBV12-4; D might be TRBD1 (5 bases). The CDR3 contains 14 residues. V was trimmed by 2 bases and J by 9 bases, leaving 14 bases between them.

This clonotype was seen repeatedly, ten times or more. V and J are TRBV28 and TRBJ2-7; tentative D call: TRBD1 (5 bases). The V end lost 6 bases, the J end lost 3 bases, and 6 bases lay between the germline ends. Germline loops: CDR1 MDHEN, CDR2 SYDVKM. The CDR3 length is 11 residues. The CDR3 loop is CASSTGYEQYF. CDR3 nucleotide sequence: TGTGCCAGCAGCACAGGCTACGAGCAGTACTTC.

This clonotype appeared many times. CDR3 sequence (DNA): TGTGCCAGCAGTTTACAAGCCACCTTTCAGCCCCAGCATTTT. As protein: CASSLQATFQPQHF. This chain uses TRBV12-3 or TRBV12-4 with TRBJ1-5; D not certain. V was trimmed by 2 bases and J by 6 bases, leaving 11 bases between them. CDR3 length: 14 residues.

Ten or more counts support this clonotype. The J gene is TRBJ2-1, the V gene TRBV7-2; D is undetermined. With 1 base removed from V and 4 bases from J, the gap between germline ends came to 5 bases. CDR3 size: 13 residues. Germline V CDR1 and CDR2: SGHTA, FQGNSA. The chain's CDR3 is CASSLDSYNEQFF. Here the CDR3 DNA reads TGTGCCAGCAGCTTAGACTCATACAATGAGCAGTTCTTC. Combining the CDR3 with reference TRBV7-2 and TRBJ2-1 gives the whole variable domain GAGVSQSPSNKVTEKGKDVELRCDPISGHTALYWYRQSLGQGLEFLIYFQGNSAPDKSGLPSDRFSAERTGGSVSTLTIQRTQQEDSAVYLCASSLDSYNEQFFGPGTRLTVL.

In this sample, this clonotype turned up a few times. V and J are TRBV5-5 and TRBJ1-4; D is perhaps TRBD1 (5 bases). V was cut by 4 bases and J by 7 bases, with 23 bases left in between. This CDR3 region has 17 residues. Looked up from germline, CDR1 is SGHKS and CDR2 is YYEKEE (reference sequence). CDR3 in DNA: TGTGCCAGCAGCCGGACCGGCGCAGGGACCGTTGGTGAAAAACTGTTTTTT. Translation gives CASSRTGAGTVGEKLFF.

The CDR3 sequence is CASSLASGGSTDTQYF. DNA for the CDR3: TGTGCCAGCAGCTTAGCCAGCGGGGGCTCGACAGATACGCAGTATTTT. The rearrangement uses TRBV7-9 and TRBJ2-3, with 8 nucleotides matching TRBD2. Germline V gene data show CDR1 as SEHNR and CDR2 as FQNEAQ (reference sequence). The ends lost 0 bases at V and 3 bases at J; junction bases unmatched: 5. The CDR3 runs 16 residues.

This clonotype was observed many times. The rearrangement links TRBV5-1 to TRBJ2-7; 9 nucleotides line up with TRBD1. The V and J ends lost 5 bases and 2 bases, in that order; junction bases with no gene match: 8. This CDR3 is built from 15 residues. Germline-derived CDR1 and CDR2 are SGHRS and YFSETQ. The CDR3 loop reads CASRRQGQGPYEQYF. DNA of the CDR3: TGCGCCAGCAGGAGACAGGGACAGGGTCCCTACGAGCAGTACTTC.

This clonotype has just a few counts. This sequence joins TRBV10-1 and TRBJ2-7; TRBD1 is a possible D gene (6 bases). This CDR3 is built from 14 residues. V lost 2 bases and J lost 5, with 13 bases in between. Germline V gene data show CDR1 as WNHNN and CDR2 as SYGVQD (reference sequence). The CDR3 sequence is CASSEVAGVHEQYF. In DNA form, the CDR3 reads TGCGCCAGCAGTGAGGTCGCAGGGGTCCACGAGCAGTACTTC.

In this sample, this clonotype turned up many times. This CDR3 reads CSGRESYNSPLHF. Written as DNA, the CDR3 is TGCAGCGGCCGGGAGAGCTATAATTCACCCCTCCACTTT. The gene calls are TRBV29-1 and TRBJ1-6; D remains ambiguous. Trimming took off 7 bases at V and 3 bases at J, with 10 bases between the two ends. The CDR3 covers 13 residues. Looked up from germline, CDR1 is SQVTM and CDR2 is ANQGSEA.

This clonotype was detected ten times or more. The CDR3: CASSPLTGEGYTF. The CDR3 DNA reads as TGTGCCAGCAGCCCCCTGACAGGGGAAGGCTACACCTTC. V usage is TRBV3-1 and J usage is TRBJ1-2, with 8 bases lining up with TRBD1. J gave up 8 bases and V 4 bases, and 6 bases lay outside the gene matches. This CDR3 contains 13 residues. Germline V gene data show CDR1 as LGHDT and CDR2 as YNNKEL (reference sequence).

The sample holds many counts of this clonotype. J is TRBJ2-7 and V is TRBV28; 11 bases map to TRBD2. Trimming removed 5 bases from V and 0 bases from J; junction bases left unmatched: 6. The CDR3 extends over 16 amino acids. The germline CDR1 and CDR2 sequences are MDHEN and SYDVKM. The CDR3 DNA reads as TGTGCCAGCAGTCGCCTAGCGGGGGGTCCCTCCTACGAGCAGTACTTC. This gives the protein CASSRLAGGPSYEQYF.

In its sample, this clonotype was seen many times. The chain links TRBV12-3 or TRBV12-4 to TRBJ2-1, with 10 bases lining up with TRBD1. The CDR3 covers 15 residues. V trimming: 6 bases; J trimming: 6 bases; junction bases outside the gene matches: 8. CDR3 sequence: CASSFDRGPVNEQFF. In nucleotides, the CDR3 is TGTGCCAGCAGCTTTGACAGGGGGCCAGTCAATGAGCAGTTCTTC.

This chain uses TRBV20-1 with TRBJ1-6; 7 nucleotides line up with TRBD1. V lost 5 bases and J lost 13; bases outside the gene matches: 14. The V gene's germline CDR1 is DFQATT and CDR2 SNEGSKA (reference sequence). This CDR3 contains 14 residues. The CDR3 is CSARPTGPGGPLHF. The CDR3 nucleotides are TGCAGTGCTCGGCCGACAGGGCCCGGCGGTCCCCTCCACTTT.